The entry that follows covers one T cell receptor beta chain sequence. It was with a sample-barcoded 5' primer and a J-beta primer mix that a second PCR of roughly 6 to 12 cycles was run. TCRdb reprocessed the 5' RACE reads via MiXCR and lists one record per CDR3 protein. The data hold just under 750,000 distinct CDR3 sequences, with 22% observed a single time. This specimen belongs to a study of blood T cells in healthy people across ages. J was trimmed by 1 base and V by 1 base; bases with no gene match: 10. Germline V CDR1 and CDR2: SGHTA, FQGNSA. The CDR3 has 19 residues. Input material: blood. The sequence was collected from a man aged 70-80 years in good health. This chain joins TRBV7-2 and TRBJ2-3, with 11 bases aligning to TRBD2. The CDR3 DNA reads as TGTGCCAGCAGCTTAGGGTGGCCCGGGACTAGCGGACGCACAGATACGCAGTATTTT. It specifies CASSLGWPGTSGRTDTQYF.